The clone carrying this TCR beta chain was seen ten or more times. Its antigen is unknown. The sample originates from a study of T cells in Graves' hyperthyroidism and ophthalmopathy. The study, taken as a whole, reports: Ophthalmopathy was distinguished from stable hyperthyroidism by 13 V-J signatures. Most thyroid clonotypes that were expanded above 0.001 also turned up in blood.

Amplification targeted TCR beta CDR3 regions from RNA transcripts. HTBI primers were employed in a first-round RT-PCR of the TCR CDR3. TCRdb processed the multiplex PCR reads anew with MiXCR; each CDR3 protein has one entry. The data show roughly 840,000 distinct CDR3 sequences, with 38% seen just once and 8.9% held by the top ten. No ophthalmopathy progression within 18 months constituted stable Graves' hyperthyroidism. Trimming stripped 1 base from V and 15 bases from J, with 16 bases between. This CDR3 region has 13 residues. Germline assignment: CDR1 SNHLY and CDR2 FYNNEI. The TCR sequence derives from a man aged 18-30 years with Graves' hyperthyroidism. V is TRBV2 and J is TRBJ1-5; the D is unclear. The sequenced sample consisted of blood. The CDR3 sequence is CASSEDRAKLGHF. The CDR3 nucleotides are TGTGCCAGCAGTGAAGACCGGGCCAAACTGGGGCATTTT. The full variable domain, its missing parts supplied by reference TRBV2 and TRBJ1-5, is EPEVTQTPSHQVTQMGQEVILRCVPISNHLYFYWYRQILGQKVEFLVSFYNNEISEKSEIFDDQFSVERPDGSNFTLKIRSTKLEDSAMYFCASSEDRAKLGHFGDGTRLSIL.